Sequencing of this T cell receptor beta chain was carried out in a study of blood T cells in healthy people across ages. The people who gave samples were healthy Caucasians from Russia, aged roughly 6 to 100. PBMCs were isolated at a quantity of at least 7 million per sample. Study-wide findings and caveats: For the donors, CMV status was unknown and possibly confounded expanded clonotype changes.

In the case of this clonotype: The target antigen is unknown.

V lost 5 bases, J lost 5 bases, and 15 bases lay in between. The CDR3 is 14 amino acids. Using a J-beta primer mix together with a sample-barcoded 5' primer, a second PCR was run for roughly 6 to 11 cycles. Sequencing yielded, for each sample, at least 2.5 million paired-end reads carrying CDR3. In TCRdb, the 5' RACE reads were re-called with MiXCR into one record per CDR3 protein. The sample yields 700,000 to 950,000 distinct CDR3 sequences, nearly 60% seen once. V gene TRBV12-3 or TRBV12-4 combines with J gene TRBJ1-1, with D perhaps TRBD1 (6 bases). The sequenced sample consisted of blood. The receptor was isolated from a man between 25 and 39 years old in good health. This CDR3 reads CASSRTGTLTEAFF. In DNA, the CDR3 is TGTGCCAGCAGTCGTACAGGGACGCTGACTGAAGCTTTCTTT.